The 24 T cell receptor beta chains presented below share a single source sample, sequenced in a study of cytomegalovirus exposure and HLA in healthy donors. This PCR relied on a set of 60 Vbeta primers and 13 Jbeta primers. Libraries were prepared by immunoSEQ multiplex PCR; TCRdb keeps only in-frame clonotypes and omits some of them. The table records approximately 160,000 clones, around 75% of them present only once. The sequenced sample consisted of PBMCs. The source of these receptors is a human donor in good health.

This clone was detected a few times. The chain recombines TRBV28 with TRBJ1-4; no firm D call. CDR3 length equals 15 residues. CDR1 is MDHEN and CDR2 is SYDVKM in the germline V gene. The V end lost 3 bases, the J end lost 7 bases, and 15 bases lay between the germline ends. CDR3 loop: CASSFGREFSEKLFF. In DNA form, the CDR3 reads TGTGCCAGCAGTTTTGGAAGGGAGTTCAGTGAAAAACTGTTTTTT.

The chain uses TRBV28 and TRBJ1-5, with 7 positions matching TRBD1. Trimming removed 1 base from V and 6 bases from J; junction bases left unmatched: 9. Germline V gene lookup returns CDR1 MDHEN and CDR2 SYDVKM. This CDR3 spans 16 amino acids. CDR3 nucleotide sequence: TGTGCCAGCAGTTTATACAGGCAGGGGGTGACTCAGCCCCAGCATTTT. Protein: CASSLYRQGVTQPQHF.

As for this clone: Other DNA sequences in the same sample also yield this CDR3. The chain joins TRBV9 to TRBJ2-2; no clear D. This CDR3 is 14 amino acids long. Trimming removed 1 base from V and 1 base from J, with 5 bases in between. Germline assignment: CDR1 SGDLS and CDR2 YYNGEE. The CDR3 region is CASSVSGNTGELFF. The CDR3, as DNA: TGTGCCAGCAGCGTATCAGGGAACACCGGGGAGCTGTTTTTT.

The rearrangement uses TRBV2 and TRBJ2-7; no definite D call. Per the germline V gene, CDR1 is SNHLY and CDR2 is FYNNEI. The CDR3 is made up of 12 amino acids. V was trimmed by 4 bases and J by 0 bases, leaving 4 bases between them. CDR3 loop: CASSGGSYEQYF. The CDR3 nucleotides read TGTGCCAGCAGTGGCGGCTCCTACGAGCAGTACTTC.

This clone was found once. The chain employs TRBV9 and TRBJ2-2, with 7 bases lining up with TRBD2. Germline V gives CDR1 SGDLS, CDR2 YYNGEE. This CDR3 has 14 residues. The V segment lost 2 bases and the J segment 9 bases; nucleotides outside the gene matches: 7. The CDR3 nucleotides read TGTGCCAGCAGCGTCAGCGGGGTAGTGAGGGAGCTGTTTTTT. Translation gives CASSVSGVVRELFF.

CDR3 in amino acids: CASSLGPSSDEQYF. Written as DNA, the CDR3 is TGTGCCAGCAGCTTAGGTCCGTCTAGTGACGAGCAGTACTTC. The chain uses TRBV7-9 and TRBJ2-7; D unresolved. Germline V gives CDR1 SEHNR, CDR2 FQNEAQ (reference sequence). V was shortened by 1 base and J by 5 bases, with 12 bases between the two germline ends. This CDR3 is built from 14 residues.

The rearrangement uses TRBV6-5 and TRBJ2-7, with TRBD2 matching over 10 bases. The CDR3 spans 14 residues. Germline loops: CDR1 MNHEY, CDR2 SVGAGI. Trimming removed 6 bases from V and 2 bases from J; junction bases left unmatched: 4. The CDR3: CASRSLAGTYEQYF. CDR3 bases: TGTGCCAGCAGATCACTAGCGGGGACCTACGAGCAGTACTTC.

The genes are TRBV4-3 and TRBJ2-1; D possibly corresponds to TRBD2 (5 bases). This CDR3 has 18 amino acids. The germline gives CDR1 LGHNA, CDR2 YSLEER. Trimming took off 1 base at V and 6 bases at J, with 22 bases between the two ends. DNA for the CDR3: TGCGCCAGCAGCCAAGCTTGGATGGGTTCAGCGGTCGCCAATGAGCAGTTCTTC. Protein sequence: CASSQAWMGSAVANEQFF.

The CDR3 protein is CASTSARGPGNTIYF. CDR3 DNA: TGTGCCAGCACCTCAGCTAGGGGGCCTGGAAACACCATATATTTT. The chain has TRBV7-2 and TRBJ1-3, with TRBD1 identical over 7 bases. In germline, CDR1 is SGHTA, CDR2 FQGNSA. J gave up 2 bases and V 7 bases, and 8 bases lay outside the gene matches. The CDR3 has 15 amino acids.

The gene calls are TRBV4-1 and TRBJ2-2, with TRBD1 matching over 8 bases. The CDR3 sequence is 16 residues long. Germline lookup yields CDR1 MGHRA and CDR2 YSYEKL. The V and J ends lost 4 bases and 4 bases, in that order; junction bases with no gene match: 8. The CDR3 DNA follows: TGCGCCAGCAGCCTGACGGGACAGGCTGGCACCGGGGAGCTGTTTTTT. It yields the protein CASSLTGQAGTGELFF.

This chain links TRBV19 with TRBJ1-3, with D hard to call. V gave up 3 bases and J gave up 4 bases, with 10 bases separating them. CDR3 size: 14 residues. CDR1 and CDR2 from the germline V gene are LNHDA and SQIVND (reference sequence). CDR3 loop: CASSIEGRGNTIYF. DNA of the CDR3: TGTGCCAGTAGTATTGAGGGTAGAGGAAACACCATATATTTT. Complete variable domain (other parts from reference TRBV19 and TRBJ1-3): DGGITQSPKYLFRKEGQNVTLSCEQNLNHDAMYWYRQDPGQGLRLIYYSQIVNDFQKGDIAEGYSVSREKKESFPLTVTSAQKNPTAFYLCASSIEGRGNTIYFGEGSWLTVV.

The chain employs TRBV5-8 and TRBJ2-2, with 11 bases aligning to TRBD1. Germline CDR1 SGHTS, CDR2 YDEGEE. Trimming removed 4 bases from V and 5 bases from J; junction bases left unmatched: 4. This CDR3 has 15 residues. The CDR3 loop is CASSLGQGETGELFF. CDR3 DNA sequence: TGTGCCAGCAGCCTGGGACAGGGGGAAACCGGGGAGCTGTTTTTT.

The V gene is TRBV4-1, the J gene TRBJ2-1; weak D call: TRBD1 (6 bases). The CDR3 spans 15 residues. Germline V CDR1 and CDR2: MGHRA, YSYEKL. Trimming removed 1 base at V and 0 bases at J, with 7 bases between. The CDR3 sequence: CASSQATGSYNEQFF. CDR3 in DNA: TGCGCCAGCAGCCAAGCGACAGGCTCCTACAATGAGCAGTTCTTC.

The gene calls are TRBV25-1 and TRBJ2-5; TRBD1 aligns across 8 bases. V was clipped by 4 bases and J by 0 bases; unmatched bases: 10. Germline lookup yields CDR1 MGHDK and CDR2 SYGVNS. The CDR3 totals 17 residues. The chain's CDR3 is CASSVVGQGRYQETQYF. In DNA, the CDR3 is TGTGCCAGCAGTGTTGTCGGACAGGGCCGGTACCAAGAGACCCAGTACTTC.

This chain uses TRBV6-4 with TRBJ2-6; TRBD1 agrees at 7 bases. Germline loops: CDR1 MRHNA, CDR2 SNTAGT. Trimming took 2 bases from V and 4 from J; bases not matched to a gene: 8. This CDR3 is built from 17 residues. CDR3 sequence: CASSDKGAPGGANVLTF. In nucleotides, the CDR3 is TGTGCCAGCAGTGACAAGGGGGCGCCGGGGGGGGCCAACGTCCTGACTTTC.

The chain employs TRBV6-1 and TRBJ2-7, with D maybe TRBD2 (5 bases). The CDR3 is 12 amino acids. The germline V gene has CDR1 MNHNS and CDR2 SASEGT. Trimming shortened V by 5 bases and J by 7 bases, and 12 bases separated the two germline ends. The chain's CDR3 is CASSFLSGEQYF. CDR3 DNA: TGTGCCAGCAGTTTCCTATCGGGGGAGCAGTACTTC.

The gene calls are TRBV11-2 and TRBJ2-1; TRBD2 matches at 10 bases. The ends lost 0 bases at V and 4 bases at J; junction bases unmatched: 6. The CDR3 has 17 residues. CDR1 is SGHAT and CDR2 is FQNNGV in the germline V gene. CDR3 coding DNA: TGTGCCAGCAGCTTAGATCTAACTAGCGGGGCTTACAATGAGCAGTTCTTC. Translated, it gives CASSLDLTSGAYNEQFF.

V usage is TRBV6-1 and J usage is TRBJ1-1; unclear D gene. The V end was cut by 7 bases, the J end by 4 bases, with 16 bases between. Germline-derived CDR1 and CDR2 are MNHNS and SASEGT. The CDR3 contains 14 residues. This CDR3 reads CASTGLGDGTEAFF. CDR3 bases: TGTGCCAGCACCGGCTTGGGCGATGGCACTGAAGCTTTCTTT.

V usage is TRBV7-8 and J usage is TRBJ1-2; 9 bases match TRBD1. CDR3 size: 14 residues. Trimming at V came to 4 bases and at J to 4 bases, leaving 4 bases not matched to a gene. The germline V gene has CDR1 SGHVS and CDR2 FQNEAQ. The DNA for the CDR3 is TGTGCCAGCAGCTCTGGACAGGGGATCTATGGCTACACCTTC. Translating gives CASSSGQGIYGYTF.

The rearrangement uses TRBV10-1 and TRBJ2-1; 9 nucleotides agree with TRBD1. The CDR3 loop spans 13 amino acids. With V trimmed by 6 bases and J by 10 bases, 7 bases remained unmatched. Germline V gene lookup returns CDR1 WNHNN and CDR2 SYGVQD (reference sequence). This CDR3 is CASRAGQGDEQFF. CDR3 coding DNA: TGCGCCAGCAGAGCGGGACAGGGCGACGAGCAGTTCTTC.

The CDR3 here is CAIAGSKENQPQHF. For the CDR3, the DNA is TGTGCCATCGCCGGGTCCAAGGAAAATCAGCCCCAGCATTTT. This chain connects TRBV10-3 to TRBJ1-5; D unresolved. Germline V gives CDR1 ENHRY, CDR2 SYGVKD. Deletions cut 8 bases from V and 4 bases from J, with 15 bases between. This CDR3 is 14 amino acids long.

The chain links TRBV7-8 to TRBJ1-5; D may be TRBD1 (5 bases). This CDR3 has 18 amino acids. Deletions cut 1 base from V and 0 bases from J, with 16 bases between. The germline CDR1 and CDR2 sequences are SGHVS and FQNEAQ. The CDR3 DNA reads TGTGCCAGCAGCTTAGACGGCAGGGCAATATATAGCAATCAGCCCCAGCATTTT. Its protein product is CASSLDGRAIYSNQPQHF.

The V gene is TRBV9, the J gene TRBJ2-1; 8 bases align to TRBD1. This CDR3 is built from 11 residues. V lost 3 bases to trimming and J lost 12 bases; unmatched junction nucleotides: 2. CDR1 and CDR2 from the germline V gene are SGDLS and YYNGEE. CDR3 nucleotide sequence: TGTGCCAGCAGCGACGGACAGGGGCAGTTCTTC. Translated: CASSDGQGQFF.

In its sample, this clone was seen a few times. The chain is built from TRBV4-1 and TRBJ2-5; D ambiguous. Germline CDR1 is MGHRA and CDR2 is YSYEKL. The CDR3 contains 14 residues. V dropped 0 bases and J dropped 1 base, with 6 bases sitting between them. The CDR3 sequence: CASSQEPSQETQYF. In DNA form, the CDR3 reads TGCGCCAGCAGCCAAGAGCCCAGCCAAGAGACCCAGTACTTC.